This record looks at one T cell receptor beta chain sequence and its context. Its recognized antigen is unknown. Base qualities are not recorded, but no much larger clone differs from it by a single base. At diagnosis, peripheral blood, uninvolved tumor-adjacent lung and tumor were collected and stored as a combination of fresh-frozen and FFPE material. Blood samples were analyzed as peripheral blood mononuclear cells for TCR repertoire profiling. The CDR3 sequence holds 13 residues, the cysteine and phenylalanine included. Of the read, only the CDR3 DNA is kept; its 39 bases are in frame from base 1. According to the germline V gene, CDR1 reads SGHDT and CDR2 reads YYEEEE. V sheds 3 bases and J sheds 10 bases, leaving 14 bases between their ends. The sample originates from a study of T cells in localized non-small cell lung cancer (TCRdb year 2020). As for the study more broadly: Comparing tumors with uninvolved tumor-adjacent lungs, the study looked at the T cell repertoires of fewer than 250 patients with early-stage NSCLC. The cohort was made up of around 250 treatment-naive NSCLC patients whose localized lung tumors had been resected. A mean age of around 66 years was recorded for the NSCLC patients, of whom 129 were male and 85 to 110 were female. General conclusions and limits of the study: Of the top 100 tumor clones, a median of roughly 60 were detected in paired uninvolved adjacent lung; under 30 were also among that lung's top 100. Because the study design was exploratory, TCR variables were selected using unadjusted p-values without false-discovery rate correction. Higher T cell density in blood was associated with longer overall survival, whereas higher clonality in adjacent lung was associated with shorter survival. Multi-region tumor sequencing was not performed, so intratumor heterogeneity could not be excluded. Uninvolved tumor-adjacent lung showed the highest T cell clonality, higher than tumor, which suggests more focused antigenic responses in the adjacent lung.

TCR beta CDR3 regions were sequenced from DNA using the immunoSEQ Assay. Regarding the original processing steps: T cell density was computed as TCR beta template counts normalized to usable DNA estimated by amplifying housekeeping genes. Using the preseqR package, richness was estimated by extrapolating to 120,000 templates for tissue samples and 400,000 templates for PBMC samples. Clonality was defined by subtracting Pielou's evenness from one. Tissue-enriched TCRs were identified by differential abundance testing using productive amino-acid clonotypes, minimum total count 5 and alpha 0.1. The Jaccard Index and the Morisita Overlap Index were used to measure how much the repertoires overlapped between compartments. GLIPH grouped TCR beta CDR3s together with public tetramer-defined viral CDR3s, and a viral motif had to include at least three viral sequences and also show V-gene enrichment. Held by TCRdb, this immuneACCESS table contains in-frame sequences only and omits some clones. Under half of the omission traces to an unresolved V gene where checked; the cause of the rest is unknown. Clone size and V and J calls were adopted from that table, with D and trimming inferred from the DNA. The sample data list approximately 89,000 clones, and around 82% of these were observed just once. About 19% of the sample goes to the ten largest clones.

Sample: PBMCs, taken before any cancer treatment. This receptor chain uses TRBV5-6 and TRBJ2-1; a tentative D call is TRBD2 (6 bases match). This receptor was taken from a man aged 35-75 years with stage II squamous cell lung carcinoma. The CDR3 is CASSYEPGLEQFF. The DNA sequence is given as TGTGCCAGCAGCTACGAACCGGGACTGGAGCAGTTCTTC.